Detailed here is one TCR beta chain. Its matching antigen is unknown. CDR1 is SNHLY, CDR2 FYNNEI, per germline. The CDR3 totals 17 residues. V lost 0 bases, J lost 1 base, and 15 bases lay in between. This sample stems from a study of cytomegalovirus exposure and HLA in healthy donors. The PCR made use of 60 Vbeta and 13 Jbeta primers. The repertoire was sequenced with immunoSEQ multiplex PCR; TCRdb's copy has only in-frame clones and lacks some. The sample has about 160,000 clones; roughly 75% are singletons. Study-level results: Rare TCR sequences dominated, though some public TCRs recurred in many donors.

This TCR was recovered from a male donor in good health and CMV-seronegative. The chain joins TRBV2 to TRBJ2-5; D gene ambiguous. The sequencing input was PBMCs. CDR3 sequence: CASSEAFFNEAQETQYF. DNA for the CDR3: TGTGCCAGCAGTGAAGCGTTCTTCAATGAGGCCCAAGAGACCCAGTACTTC.